The T cell receptor beta chain described here comes from a study of blood T cell repertoires in COVID-19. Study information: Spain, Italy and the United States supplied samples that represented acute and convalescent COVID-19.

TCRdb's table, derived via immunoSEQ multiplex PCR, lists solely in-frame clones and lacks some. The table records under 200,000 clones, over 75% of them present only once. Sequenced sample: peripheral blood. This clonotype was sampled from a man aged 50 to 59 with acute or convalescent COVID-19.

CDR3 sequence reads: CASSFGQGRGEKLFF. CDR3 DNA: TGTGCCAGCAGCTTTGGACAGGGGCGAGGTGAAAAACTGTTTTTT. The chain recombines TRBV7-9 with TRBJ1-4; 9 bases are a match to TRBD1. V dropped 3 bases and J dropped 7; count of bases not matched to a gene: 6. Germline CDR1 is SEHNR and CDR2 is FQNEAQ (reference sequence). The CDR3 spans 15 residues.